The 22 T cell receptor beta chains below were found in one sample sequenced in a study of response to subunit inactivated influenza vaccine. From the RT-PCR reads, TCRdb called clonotypes with MiXCR, one entry per CDR3 protein. The sample lists 500,000 to 600,000 distinct CDR3 sequences, around 13% occurring once. This material consisted of PBMCs from blood, taken about 11 days after vaccination. These receptors came from a man in his forties or fifties who received an inactivated influenza vaccine.

For the CDR3, the DNA is TGTGCCAGCACCCAGTGGGACCGAAATGAGCAGTTCTTC. Amino acid sequence: CASTQWDRNEQFF. The chain recombines TRBV6-2 or TRBV6-3 with TRBJ2-1; either TRBD1 or TRBD2 may fit D (5 bases each). The germline V gene encodes CDR1 MNHEY and CDR2 SVGEGT. The V and J ends lost 7 bases and 7 bases respectively, with 14 bases between them. CDR3 length: 13 amino acids.

This clonotype was counted between two and nine times. The chain is built from TRBV21-1 and TRBJ1-6. TRBV21-1 is a listed pseudogene. CDR3 size: 15 residues. CDR3 sequence (DNA): TGTGCCAGCAGGCCCGGAGGGCTATGGAATTCACCCCTCCACTTT. Encoded protein: CASRPGGLWNSPLHF.

There are a few counts of this clonotype. The rearrangement uses TRBV2 and TRBJ2-2; D remains ambiguous. With 3 bases removed from V and 0 bases from J, the gap between germline ends came to 8 bases. The germline V gene has CDR1 SNHLY and CDR2 FYNNEI. CDR3 size: 15 residues. As DNA, the CDR3 is TGTGCCAGCAGTGACTTGGGAACGAACACCGGGGAGCTGTTTTTT. It codes for CASSDLGTNTGELFF.

The V gene is TRBV5-1, the J gene TRBJ1-6; no definite D call. Trimming removed 2 bases at V and 0 bases at J, with 12 bases between. This CDR3 spans 17 amino acids. Looked up from germline, CDR1 is SGHRS and CDR2 is YFSETQ. CDR3 region: CASSFGSTSSYNSPLHF. DNA of the CDR3: TGCGCCAGCAGCTTTGGGTCCACGAGCTCCTATAATTCACCCCTCCACTTT.

V gene TRBV28 combines with J gene TRBJ2-1; 13 bases line up with TRBD2. V shed 4 bases, J shed 6 bases, and the junction held 3 bases outside the gene matches. This CDR3 is built from 15 residues. The germline V gene has CDR1 MDHEN and CDR2 SYDVKM. Here the CDR3 reads CASSWRTSGSNEQFF. CDR3 DNA sequence: TGTGCCAGCAGTTGGCGGACTAGCGGGAGCAATGAGCAGTTCTTC.

This clonotype was found a few times. The genes are TRBV7-9 and TRBJ2-1; D is possibly TRBD1 or TRBD2 (5 bases each). Per germline, CDR1 SEHNR and CDR2 FQNEAQ (reference sequence). Trimming took off 6 bases at V and 5 bases at J, with 17 bases between the two ends. This CDR3 has 15 amino acids. DNA for the CDR3: TGTGCCAGCAGTTTCTCTGAGGGGAGAAACAATGAGCAGTTCTTC. It yields the protein CASSFSEGRNNEQFF.

The table lists this clonotype with many counts. The chain carries TRBV4-1 and TRBJ2-7; 7 bases map to TRBD2. The CDR3 extends over 17 amino acids. Germline assignment: CDR1 MGHRA and CDR2 YSYEKL. The V gene end was trimmed by 4 bases and the J gene end by 5 bases; junction bases not matched to a gene: 17. This CDR3 is CASSPLEWGGVFDEQYF. The CDR3 DNA follows: TGCGCCAGCAGCCCACTGGAATGGGGGGGGGTCTTCGACGAGCAGTACTTC.

The chain links TRBV3-1 to TRBJ1-5; TRBD1 agrees at 7 bases. Germline CDR1 LGHDT, CDR2 YNNKEL (reference sequence). This CDR3 is 13 amino acids long. J lost 6 bases, V lost 5 bases, and 4 bases had no gene match. The CDR3 DNA sequence: TGTGCCAGCAGCAACAGGGGAGGTCAGCCCCAGCATTTT. It codes for CASSNRGGQPQHF.

This clonotype turned up a few times. The J gene is TRBJ1-4, the V gene TRBV5-1; 8 bases match TRBD1. V was clipped by 4 bases and J by 8 bases; unmatched bases: 7. The CDR3 has 14 residues. Germline-derived CDR1 and CDR2 are SGHRS and YFSETQ. CDR3 residues: CASSQQGVGEKLFF. In nucleotides, the CDR3 is TGCGCCAGCAGCCAACAGGGGGTTGGAGAAAAACTGTTTTTT.

This chain links TRBV25-1 with TRBJ2-7, with 8 bases fitting TRBD2. CDR3 length: 13 residues. Per germline, CDR1 MGHDK and CDR2 SYGVNS. J gave up 6 bases and V 10 bases, and 11 bases lay outside the gene matches. This CDR3 is CANGRGGPGEQYF. The CDR3 DNA reads as TGTGCCAACGGGAGGGGAGGGCCGGGCGAGCAGTACTTC.

Only a few counts were recorded for this clonotype. The chain combines TRBV7-9 with TRBJ2-7; TRBD1 might be the D (6 bases). Germline V gene lookup returns CDR1 SEHNR and CDR2 FQNEAQ (reference sequence). This CDR3 contains 15 residues. Trimming left V 5 bases short and J 9 bases short, with 23 bases between. CDR3 sequence reads: CASSPTGRGFRGQYF. The CDR3, as DNA: TGTGCCAGCAGCCCTACCGGAAGGGGCTTCAGGGGGCAGTACTTC.

This clonotype appeared many times. This rearrangement joins TRBV5-1 to TRBJ1-1, with D possibly being TRBD1 (5 bases). This CDR3 region has 14 residues. CDR1 SGHRS and CDR2 YFSETQ come from the germline V gene. The ends were cut back, 4 bases at V and 4 bases at J, with 14 bases in the middle. CDR3 amino acids: CASSPYGQGTEAFF. The CDR3 bases are TGCGCCAGCAGCCCCTATGGACAAGGCACTGAAGCTTTCTTT.

This clonotype was detected a few times. The chain links TRBV7-9 to TRBJ2-7; 7 positions match TRBD2. CDR1 SEHNR and CDR2 FQNEAQ come from the germline V gene (reference sequence). The CDR3 contains 16 residues. V shed 5 bases and J 4 bases; nucleotides not matched to a gene: 14. As DNA, the CDR3 is TGTGCCAGCAGCCCAGACGGTGCGGGAGATAGGTACGAGCAGTACTTC. It codes for CASSPDGAGDRYEQYF.

This clonotype was counted a few times. This chain uses TRBV10-3 with TRBJ2-2; D unresolved. The germline V and J ends were trimmed by 3 bases and 2 bases, with 10 bases remaining between them. The CDR3 is 15 amino acids. The germline V gene has CDR1 ENHRY and CDR2 SYGVKD. CDR3 in amino acids: CAISDGQVNTGELFF. The CDR3 DNA follows: TGTGCCATCAGTGATGGGCAGGTTAACACCGGGGAGCTGTTTTTT.

The J gene is TRBJ2-1, the V gene TRBV7-2; 10 bases align to TRBD2. The germline CDR1 and CDR2 sequences are SGHTA and FQGNSA. The CDR3 runs 15 residues. Trimming cost V 5 bases and J 6 bases; bases outside gene matches: 7. The CDR3 DNA sequence: TGTGCCAGCAGCCCCGGACTAGCGGACACCAATGAGCAGTTCTTC. Translation: CASSPGLADTNEQFF.

In its sample, this clonotype was seen a few times. A junction end diverges from the germline sequence, so it may reflect a read error. The V and J genes are TRBV7-9 and TRBJ2-1, with 12 bases lining up with TRBD2. Germline loops: CDR1 SEHNR, CDR2 FQNEAQ (reference sequence). This CDR3 comprises 13 residues. The CDR3 sequence is CASSLAGGIEQFF. Written as DNA, the CDR3 is TGTGCCAGCAGCCTAGCGGGGGGGATTGAGCAGTTCTTC.

The chain has TRBV20-1 and TRBJ2-5; 7 bases line up with TRBD2. Germline V gene lookup returns CDR1 DFQATT and CDR2 SNEGSKA (reference sequence). Trimming took 6 bases from V and 5 from J; bases not matched to a gene: 12. CDR3 length equals 14 residues. In nucleotides, the CDR3 is TGCAGTGCCGTTCTATGGCGGGAGTACGAGACCCAGTACTTC. This encodes CSAVLWREYETQYF.

The J gene is TRBJ2-1, the V gene TRBV4-3; D is possibly TRBD1 or TRBD2 (7 bases each). The CDR3 spans 15 residues. The V gene's germline CDR1 is LGHNA and CDR2 YSLEER. With 4 bases removed from V and 4 bases from J, the gap between germline ends came to 14 bases. CDR3 residues: CASSPGGGTYNEQFF. The CDR3 region has the DNA TGCGCCAGCAGCCCAGGGGGGGGTACATACAATGAGCAGTTCTTC.

This clonotype showed up just a few times. J is TRBJ2-1 and V is TRBV4-3; D may correspond to TRBD1 or TRBD2 (5 bases each). This CDR3 is built from 15 residues. Germline CDR1 LGHNA, CDR2 YSLEER. V lost 0 bases and J lost 9, with 15 bases in between. CDR3 DNA sequence: TGCGCCAGCAGCCAAGACAGGCAGGGAGTCCGTGAGCAGTTCTTC. This translates into CASSQDRQGVREQFF.

In this sample, this clonotype turned up many times. This chain uses TRBV12-3 or TRBV12-4 with TRBJ2-1; 8 bases match TRBD1. The CDR3 consists of 12 residues. V lost 6 bases, J lost 7 bases, and 2 bases stayed unmatched. The CDR3 nucleotides are TGTGCCAGCAGACGACAGGGGAATGAGCAGTTCTTC. Its protein product is CASRRQGNEQFF.

The gene calls are TRBV20-1 and TRBJ1-2; D is perhaps TRBD1 (6 bases). The ends were cut back, 5 bases at V and 1 base at J, with 20 bases in the middle. The CDR3 sequence is 16 residues long. Germline CDR1 reads DFQATT; CDR2 reads SNEGSKA (reference sequence). The CDR3 is CSAGASRGEINYGYTF. For the CDR3, the DNA is TGCAGTGCTGGGGCGTCCAGGGGCGAGATTAACTATGGCTACACCTTC.

Worth noting for this clonotype: The germline gene is not matched at one end of the junction; a read error may be the cause. The chain uses TRBV7-7 and TRBJ2-3; D unclear. From germline, CDR1 is SSHAT and CDR2 FNYEAQ (reference sequence). The CDR3 extends over 14 amino acids. CDR3 bases: TGTGCTAGCAGCTTAGGTCCGAACACAGATACGCAGTATTTT. Translating it yields CASSLGPNTDTQYF.